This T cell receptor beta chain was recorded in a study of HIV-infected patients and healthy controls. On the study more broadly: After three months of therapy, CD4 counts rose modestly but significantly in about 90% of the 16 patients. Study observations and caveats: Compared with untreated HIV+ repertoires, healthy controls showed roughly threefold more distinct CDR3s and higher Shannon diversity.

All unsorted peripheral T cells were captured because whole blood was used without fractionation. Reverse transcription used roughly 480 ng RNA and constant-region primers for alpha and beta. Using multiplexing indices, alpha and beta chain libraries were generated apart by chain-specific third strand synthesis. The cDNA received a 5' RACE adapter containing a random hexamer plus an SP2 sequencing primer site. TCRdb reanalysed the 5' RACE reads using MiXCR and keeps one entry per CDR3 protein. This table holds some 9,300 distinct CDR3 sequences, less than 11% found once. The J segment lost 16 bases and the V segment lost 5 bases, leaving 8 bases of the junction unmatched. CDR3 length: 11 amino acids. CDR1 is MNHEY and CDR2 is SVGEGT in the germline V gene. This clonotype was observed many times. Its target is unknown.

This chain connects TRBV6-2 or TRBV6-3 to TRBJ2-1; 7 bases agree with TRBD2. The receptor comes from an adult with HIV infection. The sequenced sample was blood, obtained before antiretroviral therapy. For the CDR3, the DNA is TGTGCCAGCAGTCTAGGACTAGAGGTCTTCTTC. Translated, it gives CASSLGLEVFF.